Reported below is one TCR beta chain. The entry originates in a study of blood T cell repertoires in COVID-19. Overall study context: The cDNA or gDNA used as material had been derived from T cells, B-cell-depleted T cells, or PBMCs.

The assay was immunoSEQ multiplex PCR, and TCRdb's table has in-frame clones only and misses some. There are 300,000 or so clones in the sample; approximately 84% occur only once, and 8.5% to 12% lies in the top ten. The germline gives CDR1 SGHAT, CDR2 FQDESV (reference sequence). Trimming stripped 3 bases from V and 4 bases from J, with 6 bases between. The CDR3 loop spans 12 amino acids. Specimen: PBMCs or T cells enriched from blood (not recorded which). The rearrangement joins TRBV11-1 to TRBJ1-2; D possibly corresponds to TRBD1 (5 bases). The sequence was collected from a woman aged 18-30 years who had recovered from COVID-19. The CDR3 sequence is CASSFDSYGYTF. DNA of the CDR3: TGTGCCAGCAGCTTCGACAGCTATGGCTACACCTTC. Based on the CDR3 plus reference TRBV11-1 and TRBJ1-2, the full variable domain is EAEVAQSPRYKITEKSQAVAFWCDPISGHATLYWYRQILGQGPELLVQFQDESVVDDSQLPKDRFSAERLKGVDSTLKIQPAELGDSAMYLCASSFDSYGYTFGSGTRLTVV.